The subject of this entry is one T cell receptor beta chain. Random hexamers were used to reverse transcribe an amount of about 0.5 to 1 ug RNA. TCRdb fed the immunoSEQ multiplex PCR reads into MiXCR, producing one record per CDR3 protein. The data contain about 140,000 distinct CDR3 sequences, more than 90% of them singletons. The data are from a study of CD8 T cells in Susac syndrome. The V and J ends lost 3 bases and 8 bases, in that order; junction bases with no gene match: 7. CDR3 length equals 14 residues. Germline V gene data show CDR1 as MDHEN and CDR2 as SYDVKM. This TCR was recovered from a human donor with Susac syndrome. Sequencing was carried out using CD4+ T cells from PBMCs. The V gene is TRBV28, the J gene TRBJ1-5; 7 bases align to TRBD1. The chain's CDR3 is CASSLAGGPKPQHF. CDR3 sequence (DNA): TGTGCCAGCAGTTTGGCAGGGGGGCCGAAGCCCCAGCATTTT.